This TCR beta chain appears in the sequencing data of a study of T cell repertoires in cytomegalovirus infection. As for the study in general: Public signatures in TCR beta pointed to CMV infection and matching HLA type.

Findings and caveats of the study: Frequencies of public TCR beta families were cumulated, and this identified carriers of CMV plus the relevant HLA. CMV-specific TCR beta clonotypes restricted by HLA-C dominated the ex vivo response.

TCRdb used MiXCR to reprocess the reads, holding one entry per CDR3 protein. The table lists some 200,000 distinct CDR3 sequences, about a tenth of them singletons. In the case of this clonotype: Antigen specificity is unknown.

This receptor was taken from a human donor in good health (CMV status not recorded). Some clones in this sample may be carry-over from other donors' samples. Sequencing was performed on PBMCs.

Here the CDR3 DNA reads TGTGCCTGGAGTGAGGGGGACGGTCGGCCCCAGCATTTT. Translation gives CAWSEGDGRPQHF. The J gene is TRBJ1-5, the V gene TRBV30; D is possibly TRBD1 (6 bases). This CDR3 has 13 amino acids. The germline V gene encodes CDR1 GTSNPN and CDR2 SVGIG (reference sequence). V dropped 1 base and J dropped 9 bases, with 13 bases sitting between them.